The 17 T cell receptor beta chains below come from one sample, sequenced in a study of CD8+CD57+ T cells in acquired aplastic anemia. The patients chosen for sequencing had shown expansion of CD8+CD57+ cells (detected by flow cytometry). The study profiled TCR beta VDJ and CDR3 using genomic DNA as template. Using its own MiXCR run on the reads, TCRdb lists one record per CDR3 protein. Among roughly 280,000 distinct CDR3 sequences, 45% to 65% were seen once, and the ten largest hold roughly 1.2%. Sequences were obtained from sorted CD4+, CD8+, or CD8+CD57+ T cells (not recorded which) from PBMCs. These receptors all come from a human donor with aplastic anemia.

This clonotype appeared once. CDR3 DNA sequence: TGTGCCAGCAGCTTTGACAGGGTTAGCTCCTACGAGCAGTACTTC. Translating it yields CASSFDRVSSYEQYF. This chain links TRBV7-2 with TRBJ2-7; TRBD1 matches at 7 bases. Germline CDR1 and CDR2: SGHTA and FQGNSA. Trimming cost V 3 bases and J 0 bases; bases outside gene matches: 5. The length of the CDR3 is 15 residues.

This clonotype was counted only a few times. The chain recombines TRBV7-6 with TRBJ1-2; 7 nucleotides match TRBD1. Germline CDR1 is SGHVS and CDR2 is FNYEAQ. J gave up 8 bases and V 0 bases, and 12 bases lay outside the gene matches. This CDR3 is built from 16 residues. CDR3 DNA: TGTGCCAGCAGCTTAGCCACAGGGGACTACCCCAGGGGCTACACCTTC. The encoded protein is CASSLATGDYPRGYTF. The full variable domain, with the rest looked up from reference TRBV7-6 and TRBJ1-2, is GAGVSQSPRYKVTKRGQDVALRCDPISGHVSLYWYRQALGQGPEFLTYFNYEAQQDKSGLPNDRFSAERPEGSISTLTIQRTEQRDSAMYRCASSLATGDYPRGYTFGSGTRLTVV.

V usage is TRBV20-1 and J usage is TRBJ1-2; unclear D gene. Germline assignment: CDR1 DFQATT and CDR2 SNEGSKA (reference sequence). The V end lost 3 bases, the J end lost 6 bases, and 14 bases lay between the germline ends. The CDR3 extends over 13 amino acids. The CDR3 loop is CSASPVRRNGYTF. The CDR3 DNA is TGCAGTGCTAGCCCCGTGCGACGGAATGGCTACACCTTC.

This clonotype was seen many times. V and J are TRBV12-5 and TRBJ2-1, with 7 positions matching TRBD2. V trimming: 1 base; J trimming: 3 bases; junction bases outside the gene matches: 12. This CDR3 is built from 18 residues. Germline CDR1 and CDR2: LGHNT and FRNRAP. The CDR3 bases are TGTGCTAGTGGTTTGGGTCGATTACTAGCGAATGGCTACAATGAGCAGTTCTTC. Its protein is CASGLGRLLANGYNEQFF.

This clonotype was detected a few times. The chain has TRBV24-1 and TRBJ2-1, with 9 bases matching TRBD2. Germline V gene sequence: CDR1 KGHDR, CDR2 SFDVKD. V was clipped by 2 bases and J by 5 bases; unmatched bases: 3. The CDR3 contains 15 residues. The CDR3, as DNA: TGTGCCACCAGTGATTCTAGCGGGACCCACAATGAGCAGTTCTTC. Amino acids: CATSDSSGTHNEQFF.

A few counts support this clonotype. This chain uses TRBV7-8 with TRBJ2-7; tentatively, D is TRBD1 (6 bases). Trimming pared 4 bases from V and 5 bases from J, leaving 18 bases between. Germline assignment: CDR1 SGHVS and CDR2 FQNEAQ. CDR3 length: 15 residues. Here the CDR3 reads CASSSPSQGSDEQYF. The DNA for the CDR3 is TGTGCCAGCAGCTCACCCTCCCAGGGGTCGGACGAGCAGTACTTC.

As regards this clonotype: Without the conserved terminal phenylalanine or tryptophan, this CDR3 likely stems from a read error. The V and J genes are TRBV3-1 and TRBJ2-7; 13 bases map to TRBD2. There are 15 residues in the CDR3. Per germline, CDR1 LGHDT and CDR2 YNNKEL (reference sequence). CDR3 in DNA: TGTGCCAGCAGCTTGGGACTAGCGGGGTCCTGCGAGCAGTACTCC. Translation gives CASSLGLAGSCEQYS.

The rearrangement links TRBV20-1 to TRBJ1-5, with no clear D. V was trimmed by 0 bases and J by 6 bases, leaving 12 bases between them. This CDR3 has 14 amino acids. The germline V gene encodes CDR1 DFQATT and CDR2 SNEGSKA (reference sequence). The CDR3 coding sequence is TGCAGTGCTAGAGAAAGGTGGTGGGTTCAGCCCCAGCATTTT. It yields the protein CSARERWWVQPQHF.

In this sample, this clonotype turned up many times. The chain has TRBV3-1 and TRBJ1-1; D ambiguous. V lost 4 bases and J lost 4, with 10 bases in between. Germline CDR1 LGHDT, CDR2 YNNKEL (reference sequence). This CDR3 region has 13 residues. The CDR3 DNA follows: TGTGCCAGCAGCCTTACGTCGGGCACTGAAGCTTTCTTT. Translated: CASSLTSGTEAFF.

The gene calls are TRBV6-6 and TRBJ1-4; a weak D match, TRBD1 (5 bases). Germline assignment: CDR1 MNHNY and CDR2 SVGAGI (reference sequence). The CDR3 runs 12 residues. V was pared by 6 bases and J by 12 bases, with 14 bases between. The CDR3 region has the DNA TGTGCCAGCAGATTTGCAGACAGTGAACTGTTTTTT. Protein: CASRFADSELFF.

The V gene is TRBV12-3 or TRBV12-4, the J gene TRBJ2-1; D possibly matches TRBD1 or TRBD2 (7 bases each). The CDR3 runs to 15 residues. V was clipped by 7 bases and J by 6 bases, with 19 bases between them. CDR3 region: CASTAGRGRRNEQFF. The CDR3, as DNA: TGTGCCAGCACCGCGGGGAGGGGGCGACGCAATGAGCAGTTCTTC.

The chain uses TRBV9 and TRBJ2-7; D unresolved. Germline assignment: CDR1 SGDLS and CDR2 YYNGEE. CDR3 size: 12 residues. V lost 0 bases and J 5 bases, leaving 6 bases between the germline ends. CDR3 nucleotide sequence: TGTGCCAGCAGCGTAGAGGTGCACGAGCAGTACTTC. Amino acid sequence: CASSVEVHEQYF.

The chain's CDR3 is CATRGGLGNSPLHF. The CDR3 bases are TGTGCCACCAGGGGGGGTCTAGGAAATTCACCCCTCCACTTT. The chain joins TRBV15 to TRBJ1-6, with D possibly being TRBD1 (5 bases). Germline assignment: CDR1 LNHNV and CDR2 YYDKDF (reference sequence). V lost 6 bases and J lost 7, with 13 bases in between. The CDR3 is 14 amino acids.

V and J are TRBV2 and TRBJ2-5, with TRBD1 identical over 8 bases. Trimming at V came to 4 bases and at J to 5 bases, leaving 6 bases not matched to a gene. Germline CDR1 and CDR2: SNHLY and FYNNEI. This CDR3 has 14 amino acids. CDR3 residues: CASSVQQGVETQYF. The DNA for the CDR3 is TGTGCCAGCAGTGTCCAACAGGGGGTGGAGACCCAGTACTTC.

The chain recombines TRBV19 with TRBJ2-1, with 12 positions matching TRBD2. Germline values: CDR1 LNHDA, CDR2 SQIVND (reference sequence). V trimming: 2 bases; J trimming: 6 bases; junction bases outside the gene matches: 2. This CDR3 comprises 15 residues. The CDR3 spells CASSITSGGPNEQFF. The CDR3, as DNA: TGTGCCAGTAGTATAACTAGCGGGGGGCCCAATGAGCAGTTCTTC.

This clonotype has at least ten counts. The rearrangement joins TRBV2 to TRBJ1-5; 11 nucleotides align to TRBD1. The ends lost 10 bases at V and 4 bases at J; junction bases unmatched: 3. The germline gives CDR1 SNHLY, CDR2 FYNNEI. This CDR3 has 13 amino acids. The CDR3 spells CATDRGQNQPQHF. CDR3 nucleotides: TGTGCCACGGACAGGGGGCAAAATCAGCCCCAGCATTTT.

This clonotype was seen ten or more times. The chain recombines TRBV5-1 with TRBJ2-1, with 8 positions matching TRBD2. The J segment lost 9 bases and the V segment lost 0 bases, leaving 11 bases of the junction unmatched. From germline, CDR1 is SGHRS and CDR2 YFSETQ. The CDR3 contains 16 residues. CDR3 loop: CASSLAFGTSVSEQFF. The CDR3 nucleotides are TGCGCCAGCAGCTTGGCCTTTGGGACTAGTGTATCTGAGCAGTTCTTC.